The 23 T cell receptor beta chains below all came from one sample that was sequenced in a study of T-cell reconstitution after alpha-beta-depleted transplantation in children. Unique molecular identifiers were built into the TCRbeta library. Each CDR3 protein is one row after TCRdb ran MiXCR on the PCR reads. The data hold about 6,500 distinct CDR3 sequences, with around 11% observed a single time. The source material was PBMCs, mostly from graft donor cells, sampled 180 days after TCRalphabeta/CD19-depleted stem cell transplant. These receptors were taken from a child under two years old who had a stem cell transplant for acute myeloid leukemia, so the T cells may come from the graft donor.

This clonotype was seen repeatedly, ten times or more. The chain employs TRBV24-1 and TRBJ2-3; unclear D gene. Germline CDR1 reads KGHDR; CDR2 reads SFDVKD. CDR3 length equals 14 residues. Trimming cost V 4 bases and J 0 bases, with 7 bases left between them. CDR3 sequence reads: CATSDAPSTDTQYF. CDR3 nucleotide sequence: TGTGCCACCAGTGACGCCCCCAGCACAGATACGCAGTATTTT.

This clonotype is medium-sized in the sample. V gene TRBV5-1 combines with J gene TRBJ2-7, with 10 bases fitting TRBD1. This CDR3 comprises 15 residues. The V gene's germline CDR1 is SGHRS and CDR2 YFSETQ. V shed 4 bases and J 0 bases; nucleotides not matched to a gene: 4. CDR3 in amino acids: CASSPGTGDSYEQYF. In DNA, the CDR3 is TGCGCCAGCAGCCCAGGGACAGGGGACTCCTACGAGCAGTACTTC. The full variable domain, its missing parts supplied by reference TRBV5-1 and TRBJ2-7, is KAGVTQTPRYLIKTRGQQVTLSCSPISGHRSVSWYQQTPGQGLQFLFEYFSETQRNKGNFPGRFSGRQFSNSRSEMNVSTLELGDSALYLCASSPGTGDSYEQYFGPGTRLTVT.

This clonotype qualifies as medium-sized. This chain joins TRBV12-3 or TRBV12-4 and TRBJ1-5; D possibly corresponds to TRBD1 (5 bases). The V gene lost 7 bases and the J gene lost 0 bases, with 16 bases spanning the gap. The CDR3 totals 16 residues. CDR3 loop: CASTHVGGTSNQPQHF. The CDR3 DNA reads TGTGCCAGCACCCATGTTGGGGGTACTAGCAATCAGCCCCAGCATTTT.

Ten or more counts support this clonotype. The gene calls are TRBV2 and TRBJ2-3; TRBD2 might be the D (5 bases). This CDR3 comprises 15 residues. The ends were cut back, 7 bases at V and 4 bases at J, with 18 bases in the middle. In germline, CDR1 is SNHLY, CDR2 FYNNEI. This chain's CDR3 is CASITLEGRADTQYF. CDR3 DNA: TGTGCCAGCATTACACTAGAAGGTCGGGCAGATACGCAGTATTTT.

This clonotype has at least ten counts. The rearrangement links TRBV29-1 to TRBJ1-5; 7 bases map to TRBD1. The CDR3 length is 14 residues. The ends lost 5 bases at V and 7 bases at J; junction bases unmatched: 11. Per germline, CDR1 SQVTM and CDR2 ANQGSEA. The CDR3 protein is CSVLPGQTLQPQHF. The CDR3 nucleotides read TGCAGCGTTCTACCGGGACAGACCTTACAGCCCCAGCATTTT.

This clonotype was seen only a few times. One junction end does not reproduce the germline sequence, and a read error may be involved. The V and J genes are TRBV12-3 or TRBV12-4 and TRBJ1-5, with 7 nucleotides matching TRBD1. The CDR3 has 19 residues. CDR3: CTSSFPTGRTLGGNQPQHF. The CDR3 DNA is TGTACCAGCAGTTTCCCGACAGGGAGGACGCTGGGTGGCAATCAGCCCCAGCATTTT.

The chain uses TRBV30 and TRBJ1-2, with 8 bases identical to TRBD1. V lost 1 base and J lost 8; bases outside the gene matches: 3. The CDR3 spans 12 residues. The germline gives CDR1 GTSNPN, CDR2 SVGIG (reference sequence). The CDR3 bases are TGTGCCTGGAGTGCAGGGGGCGGAGGCTACACCTTC. Translation gives CAWSAGGGGYTF.

This clonotype counts as medium-sized. The gene calls are TRBV2 and TRBJ2-1, with no clear D. The CDR3 is 11 amino acids. The V end was cut by 8 bases, the J end by 7 bases, with 9 bases between. Germline V CDR1 and CDR2: SNHLY, FYNNEI. The CDR3 is CASERLNEQFF. The DNA of the CDR3 is TGTGCCAGCGAGAGATTGAATGAGCAGTTCTTC. Based on the CDR3 plus reference TRBV2 and TRBJ2-1, the full variable domain is EPEVTQTPSHQVTQMGQEVILRCVPISNHLYFYWYRQILGQKVEFLVSFYNNEISEKSEIFDDQFSVERPDGSNFTLKIRSTKLEDSAMYFCASERLNEQFFGPGTRLTVL.

At least ten counts were recorded for this clonotype. The chain joins TRBV4-3 to TRBJ2-3, with no clear D. Deletions cut 0 bases from V and 7 bases from J, with 8 bases between. The CDR3 is 13 residues long. Germline-derived CDR1 and CDR2 are LGHNA and YSLEER. The CDR3 here is CASSQDIVNTQYF. The CDR3 nucleotides read TGCGCCAGCAGCCAAGATATCGTAAATACGCAGTATTTT.

By its share, this clonotype is medium-sized. The rearrangement uses TRBV5-1 and TRBJ2-1, with D perhaps matching TRBD2 (7 bases). Germline assignment: CDR1 SGHRS and CDR2 YFSETQ. The CDR3 has 14 residues. Trimming pared 6 bases from V and 10 bases from J, leaving 20 bases between. CDR3 residues: CASMGGGGILEQFF. CDR3 nucleotides: TGCGCCAGCATGGGGGGGGGCGGGATCCTCGAGCAGTTCTTC.

This clonotype showed up many times. The genes are TRBV20-1 and TRBJ2-1; TRBD2 aligns across 9 bases. CDR3 length equals 16 residues. V was clipped by 0 bases and J by 6 bases; unmatched bases: 9. Germline-derived CDR1 and CDR2 are DFQATT and SNEGSKA (reference sequence). CDR3 protein: CSARDWGGRAFNEQFF. For the CDR3, the DNA is TGCAGTGCTAGAGATTGGGGCGGGAGGGCCTTCAATGAGCAGTTCTTC.

About this clonotype: A much larger clone differs from this one at a single base, so this may be a read error. The V gene is TRBV12-3 or TRBV12-4, the J gene TRBJ2-2; 9 bases align to TRBD2. The CDR3 is made up of 17 amino acids. The CDR3 coding sequence is TGTGCCATCAGTTTAGCGCTTAGCGGGAGAAAAAGGGTGGAGCTGTTTTTT. Its translation is CAISLALSGRKRVELFF.

This clonotype is categorized as medium-sized. This rearrangement joins TRBV7-2 to TRBJ2-1; TRBD1 aligns across 7 bases. The CDR3 is made up of 14 amino acids. In germline, CDR1 is SGHTA, CDR2 FQGNSA. The J segment lost 8 bases and the V segment lost 5 bases, leaving 9 bases of the junction unmatched. The CDR3 reads CASSDRTGGDEQFF. The DNA of the CDR3 is TGTGCCAGCAGCGACCGGACAGGTGGGGATGAGCAGTTCTTC.

Details on this clonotype: A much more abundant neighbour one base away suggests this may be a read error. The V call is TRBV20-1, the J call TRBJ1-2, with D possibly matching TRBD1 (5 bases). V was clipped by 1 base and J by 4 bases, with 7 bases between them. This CDR3 has 12 residues. Germline loops: CDR1 DFQATT, CDR2 SNEGSKA (reference sequence). CDR3 DNA sequence: TGCAGTGCTAGAGTCGGGGCCTATGGCTACACCTTC. This sequence encodes CSARVGAYGYTF.

By share, this clonotype ranks as medium-sized. This CDR3 is CASSLREGPFYEQYF. The CDR3 bases are TGTGCCAGCAGCTTACGGGAGGGCCCCTTCTACGAGCAGTACTTC. The chain joins TRBV11-1 to TRBJ2-7; 8 bases agree with TRBD2. This CDR3 contains 15 residues. Per the germline V gene, CDR1 is SGHAT and CDR2 is FQDESV (reference sequence). The junction had 6 bases not matched to a gene; V was cut back by 2 bases and J by 3 bases.

This clonotype was recorded at least ten times. V is TRBV10-3 and J is TRBJ2-1; possible D gene TRBD2, 6 bases. CDR1 and CDR2 from the germline V gene are ENHRY and SYGVKD. CDR3 length: 12 residues. V was trimmed by 10 bases and J by 9 bases, leaving 16 bases between them. The DNA for the CDR3 is TGTGCCACGAATGGGGGAGGCAGTGAGCAGTTCTTC. It encodes CATNGGGSEQFF.

This clonotype was seen at least ten times. V gene TRBV6-5 combines with J gene TRBJ2-7, with TRBD1 matching 7 bases. From germline, CDR1 is MNHEY and CDR2 SVGAGI. V was pared by 6 bases and J by 0 bases, with 8 bases of the junction left unmatched. This CDR3 contains 15 residues. CDR3 bases: TGTGCCAGCAGGCTGGACAGGCTGAGCTCCTACGAGCAGTACTTC. This encodes CASRLDRLSSYEQYF.

This clonotype occurred many times. This chain links TRBV2 with TRBJ2-7; 8 bases agree with TRBD1. Looked up from germline, CDR1 is SNHLY and CDR2 is FYNNEI. This CDR3 is 14 amino acids long. Trimming cost V 4 bases and J 6 bases; bases outside gene matches: 8. Here the CDR3 DNA reads TGTGCCAGCAGTGTCGAATCGACAGGGGTCGAGCAGTACTTC. It is translated as CASSVESTGVEQYF.

This clonotype was counted at least ten times. This chain connects TRBV10-3 to TRBJ1-5; D is ambiguous. The CDR3 covers 12 residues. The germline V gene has CDR1 ENHRY and CDR2 SYGVKD. Trimming shortened V by 3 bases and J by 7 bases, and 7 bases separated the two germline ends. CDR3 amino acids: CAISDSVQPQHF. The CDR3 region has the DNA TGTGCCATCAGTGACTCAGTACAGCCCCAGCATTTT.

This clonotype counts as medium-sized. The chain employs TRBV20-1 and TRBJ2-7; perhaps TRBD2 as D (6 bases). Trimming left V 3 bases short and J 2 bases short, with 14 bases between. The CDR3 loop spans 14 amino acids. Per germline, CDR1 DFQATT and CDR2 SNEGSKA (reference sequence). The chain's CDR3 is CSASTGGNAYEQYF. The DNA for the CDR3 is TGCAGTGCTAGCACCGGCGGGAATGCCTACGAGCAGTACTTC.

In this sample, this clonotype is medium-sized. The chain recombines TRBV12-3 or TRBV12-4 with TRBJ2-1, with 9 bases identical to TRBD2. This CDR3 contains 14 residues. The junction had 13 bases not matched to a gene; V was cut back by 6 bases and J by 13 bases. Here the CDR3 reads CASSPGTSNSGQFF. CDR3 sequence (DNA): TGTGCCAGCAGCCCCGGGACTAGCAACTCTGGACAGTTCTTC.

Ten or more counts support this clonotype. The genes are TRBV13 and TRBJ2-7, with 12 bases fitting TRBD2. This CDR3 has 15 amino acids. With V trimmed by 5 bases and J by 4 bases, 6 bases remained unmatched. Germline V lookup: CDR1 PRHDT, CDR2 FYEKMQ (reference sequence). CDR3 nucleotides: TGTGCCAGCAGCCGCCTAGCGGGAGGGCCGTACGAGCAGTACTTC. It is translated as CASSRLAGGPYEQYF.

This chain uses TRBV2 with TRBJ2-1; D is unresolved. V was cut by 5 bases and J by 4 bases, with 9 bases left in between. Germline V CDR1 and CDR2: SNHLY, FYNNEI. The CDR3 length is 13 residues. The CDR3, as DNA: TGTGCCAGCAGTCCCGACATTTACAATGAGCAGTTCTTC. Amino acids: CASSPDIYNEQFF.